This T cell receptor (beta chain) was sequenced in a study of monozygotic twins with inflammatory bowel disease. TCRdb reprocessed the 5' RACE reads, with one entry per CDR3 protein and no DNA. This sample's clone table lists about 140,000 distinct CDR3 sequences. The CDR3 has 14 residues. From germline, CDR1 is GTSNPN and CDR2 SVGIG (reference sequence). The rearrangement links TRBV30 to TRBJ2-7; TCRdb gives TRBD2 as the D gene, but with no DNA this cannot be confirmed. The source material was blood. The TCR sequence derives from a human donor with ulcerative colitis or Crohn's disease, or a healthy co-twin of an affected twin (not recorded which). CDR3 loop: CAWSRGTATYEQYF. The entire variable domain, with the rest obtained from reference TRBV30 and TRBJ2-7, is as follows: SQTIHQWPATLVQPVGSPLSLECTVEGTSNPNLYWYRQAAGRGLQLLFYSVGIGQISSEVPQNLSASRPQDRQFILSSKKLLLSDSGFYLCAWSRGTATYEQYFGPGTRLTVT.